Below are 27 T cell receptor beta chains sequenced from a single sample in a study of blood T cell repertoires in COVID-19. TCRdb's table, derived via immunoSEQ multiplex PCR, lists solely in-frame clones and lacks some. This table has some 110,000 clones, 84% appearing once. Sequencing input: PBMCs or T cells enriched from blood (not recorded which). These receptors were collected from a woman aged 30 to 39 who had recovered from COVID-19.

This clone appeared a single time. The CDR3 region is CASSSGQHTGELFF. For the CDR3, the DNA is TGTGCCAGCAGCTCGGGACAGCACACCGGGGAGCTGTTTTTT. The rearrangement links TRBV6-5 to TRBJ2-2, with TRBD1 matching over 7 bases. The V and J ends lost 6 bases and 3 bases, in that order; junction bases with no gene match: 4. This CDR3 has 14 residues. The V gene's germline CDR1 is MNHEY and CDR2 SVGAGI.

This chain links TRBV2 with TRBJ1-1, with 7 bases matching TRBD1. Germline CDR1 is SNHLY and CDR2 is FYNNEI. The ends lost 4 bases at V and 4 bases at J; junction bases unmatched: 6. The CDR3 contains 14 residues. CDR3 DNA sequence: TGTGCCAGCAGTGGGGCCTACAGGGGCACTGAAGCTTTCTTT. Its translation: CASSGAYRGTEAFF.

This clone was found a few times. V and J are TRBV2 and TRBJ1-2; TRBD1 aligns across 8 bases. Germline CDR1 is SNHLY and CDR2 is FYNNEI. Losses at the gene ends were 4 bases for V and 5 bases for J; bases not matched to a gene: 6. CDR3 length equals 14 residues. DNA for the CDR3: TGTGCCAGCAGTGTAGGACAGGGAGGGTATGGCTACACCTTC. Translating gives CASSVGQGGYGYTF.

This chain joins TRBV19 and TRBJ2-5; tentatively, D is TRBD2 (5 bases). CDR3 length equals 16 residues. V was trimmed by 2 bases and J by 4 bases, leaving 17 bases between them. CDR1 is LNHDA and CDR2 is SQIVND in the germline V gene (reference sequence). CDR3 sequence (DNA): TGTGCCAGTAGTATATCCCTCCGATCCGGAGGAGAGACCCAGTACTTC. Its protein is CASSISLRSGGETQYF.

The chain recombines TRBV2 with TRBJ1-1; no definite D call. V shed 6 bases and J shed 6 bases, with 8 bases lying between them. The germline CDR1 and CDR2 sequences are SNHLY and FYNNEI. This CDR3 has 11 residues. The CDR3 protein is CASRQESEAFF. The CDR3 nucleotides are TGTGCCAGCAGGCAAGAGTCTGAAGCTTTCTTT.

This chain links TRBV29-1 with TRBJ1-3; D is possibly TRBD1 (5 bases). V lost 4 bases, J lost 4 bases, and 17 bases lay in between. Germline-derived CDR1 and CDR2 are SQVTM and ANQGSEA. The CDR3 sequence is 15 residues long. Here the CDR3 reads CSVGGHARGGNTIYF. The CDR3 nucleotides are TGCAGCGTTGGTGGACATGCTAGGGGAGGAAACACCATATATTTT.

The chain recombines TRBV5-4 with TRBJ1-1, with 10 bases fitting TRBD1. Germline values: CDR1 SGHNT, CDR2 YYREEE (reference sequence). The J segment lost 5 bases and the V segment lost 4 bases, leaving 5 bases of the junction unmatched. This CDR3 has 14 residues. The CDR3 region is CASSRDRGSTEAFF. Written as DNA, the CDR3 is TGTGCCAGCAGCCGGGACAGGGGATCGACTGAAGCTTTCTTT.

The genes are TRBV7-9 and TRBJ1-4; a weak D match, TRBD1 (6 bases). From germline, CDR1 is SEHNR and CDR2 FQNEAQ (reference sequence). V was shortened by 10 bases and J by 4 bases, with 13 bases between the two germline ends. This CDR3 contains 13 residues. Here the CDR3 DNA reads TGTGCCACCATCCAGGGACATAATGAAAAACTGTTTTTT. Translating gives CATIQGHNEKLFF. The variable domain in full, with the rest retrieved from reference TRBV7-9 and TRBJ1-4, is DTGVSQNPRHKITKRGQNVTFRCDPISEHNRLYWYRQTLGQGPEFLTYFQNEAQLEKSRLLSDRFSAERPKGSFSTLEIQRTEQGDSAMYLCATIQGHNEKLFFGSGTQLSVL.

The rearrangement uses TRBV29-1 and TRBJ1-2; TRBD1 might be the D (6 bases). The CDR3 runs to 15 residues. CDR1 is SQVTM and CDR2 is ANQGSEA in the germline V gene. V was cut by 2 bases and J by 2 bases, with 15 bases left in between. The CDR3 nucleotides are TGCAGCGTTGAACTACCCGGGGGGCGAAACTATGGCTACACCTTC. This gives the protein CSVELPGGRNYGYTF.

V usage is TRBV4-1 and J usage is TRBJ2-5; 7 nucleotides agree with TRBD1. This CDR3 spans 16 amino acids. Looked up from germline, CDR1 is MGHRA and CDR2 is YSYEKL. The V and J ends lost 4 bases and 2 bases, in that order; junction bases with no gene match: 10. The chain's CDR3 is CASSLRQGKAQETQYF. CDR3 nucleotide sequence: TGCGCCAGCAGCCTTCGACAGGGCAAAGCTCAAGAGACCCAGTACTTC.

J is TRBJ2-5 and V is TRBV28; TRBD2 matches at 10 bases. Germline values: CDR1 MDHEN, CDR2 SYDVKM. Unmatched junction bases numbered 25, after V lost 7 bases and J lost 5 bases. CDR3 size: 20 residues. The CDR3 region has the DNA TGTGCCAGCACTCCCGTACAATTTCGGGGTCAGCGGGAGGGCCGGGAGACCCAGTACTTC. Protein: CASTPVQFRGQREGRETQYF.

CDR3 amino acids: CASVSGPASGRTHEQYF. The CDR3 bases are TGCGCCAGCGTCTCCGGGCCGGCTAGCGGGAGGACCCACGAGCAGTACTTC. This rearrangement joins TRBV5-1 to TRBJ2-7; 11 nucleotides agree with TRBD2. The CDR3 has 17 amino acids. Germline V gives CDR1 SGHRS, CDR2 YFSETQ. V lost 7 bases and J lost 5; bases outside the gene matches: 17.

The genes are TRBV12-5 and TRBJ2-1; possibly TRBD2 for D (5 bases). The CDR3 has 11 amino acids. Per the germline V gene, CDR1 is LGHNT and CDR2 is FRNRAP. Trimming removed 1 base at V and 13 bases at J, with 8 bases between. The CDR3 DNA follows: TGTGCTAGTGGTTTGGGGACTCACCAGTTCTTC. Translated, it gives CASGLGTHQFF.

DNA for the CDR3: TGTGCCAGTAGTATAGTCAGCCCGTCGGTCGGGAATTCACCCCTCCACTTT. It translates to CASSIVSPSVGNSPLHF. The rearrangement uses TRBV19 and TRBJ1-6; D is ambiguous. The CDR3 consists of 17 residues. Trimming pared 1 base from V and 7 bases from J, leaving 17 bases between. Germline V CDR1 and CDR2: LNHDA, SQIVND (reference sequence).

This chain joins TRBV29-1 and TRBJ2-5; D is ambiguous. The CDR3 has 12 amino acids. Germline V lookup: CDR1 SQVTM, CDR2 ANQGSEA. The ends were cut back, 4 bases at V and 5 bases at J, with 11 bases in the middle. CDR3 amino acids: CSVGPSQETQYF. As DNA, the CDR3 is TGCAGCGTTGGTCCCAGTCAGGAGACCCAGTACTTC. Looking up the rest from reference TRBV29-1 and TRBJ2-5 gives the full variable domain: SAVISQKPSRDICQRGTSLTIQCQVDSQVTMMFWYRQQPGQSLTLIATANQGSEATYESGFVIDKFPISRPNLTFSTLTVSNMSPEDSSIYLCSVGPSQETQYFGPGTRLLVL.

This chain's CDR3 is CASNSGGNYNSPLHF. Here the CDR3 DNA reads TGTGCCAGCAACTCAGGGGGCAACTATAATTCACCCCTCCACTTT. The V gene is TRBV7-2, the J gene TRBJ1-6; 8 bases fit TRBD1. V lost 7 bases, J lost 3 bases, and 5 bases stayed unmatched. The CDR3 is made up of 15 amino acids. In germline, CDR1 is SGHTA, CDR2 FQGNSA. The complete variable domain, with remaining parts taken from reference TRBV7-2 and TRBJ1-6, reads GAGVSQSPSNKVTEKGKDVELRCDPISGHTALYWYRQSLGQGLEFLIYFQGNSAPDKSGLPSDRFSAERTGGSVSTLTIQRTQQEDSAVYLCASNSGGNYNSPLHFGNGTRLTVT.

This chain uses TRBV9 with TRBJ2-3; 7 positions agree with TRBD2. J was trimmed by 2 bases and V by 0 bases; bases with no gene match: 9. Germline assignment: CDR1 SGDLS and CDR2 YYNGEE. The CDR3 length is 17 residues. As DNA, the CDR3 is TGTGCCAGCAGCGTAGGTCGGACTAGGGCCCTCACAGATACGCAGTATTTT. It specifies CASSVGRTRALTDTQYF. The entire variable domain, with the rest obtained from reference TRBV9 and TRBJ2-3, is as follows: DSGVTQTPKHLITATGQRVTLRCSPRSGDLSVYWYQQSLDQGLQFLIQYYNGEERAKGNILERFSAQQFPDLHSELNLSSLELGDSALYFCASSVGRTRALTDTQYFGPGTRLTVL.

In nucleotides, the CDR3 is TGTGCCAGCAGCTCGGAGAGGAACTATGGCTACACCTTC. Its translation: CASSSERNYGYTF. The V call is TRBV7-2, the J call TRBJ1-2; D unclear. Trimming removed 4 bases at V and 2 bases at J, with 8 bases between. Germline CDR1 reads SGHTA; CDR2 reads FQGNSA. This CDR3 region has 13 residues.

CDR3 in DNA: TGTGCCAGCTCACCACGGGTAGCTAATTATAATTCACCCCTCCACTTT. Translated: CASSPRVANYNSPLHF. The V and J genes are TRBV18 and TRBJ1-6; D is undetermined. Per the germline V gene, CDR1 is KGHSH and CDR2 is LQKENI. V was trimmed by 1 base and J by 4 bases, leaving 11 bases between them. The CDR3 sequence is 16 residues long.

V and J are TRBV5-1 and TRBJ1-1; 7 nucleotides line up with TRBD1. The junction had 10 bases not matched to a gene; V was cut back by 4 bases and J by 4 bases. Germline CDR1 and CDR2: SGHRS and YFSETQ. The CDR3 runs to 15 residues. The CDR3 DNA reads as TGCGCCAGCAGCCGGACAGGCGGGACAATCACTGAAGCTTTCTTT. Translated: CASSRTGGTITEAFF.

The chain has TRBV19 and TRBJ2-5; 10 bases are a match to TRBD2. This CDR3 is 16 amino acids long. Per germline, CDR1 LNHDA and CDR2 SQIVND (reference sequence). After removal of 4 bases from V and 1 base from J, the junction contained 6 bases not matched to a gene. The CDR3, as DNA: TGTGCCAGTAGTACCCTAGCGGGAGCTATCCAAGAGACCCAGTACTTC. Its translation is CASSTLAGAIQETQYF.

Judged by abundance, this clone is medium-sized. The chain combines TRBV28 with TRBJ2-2; D unclear. CDR3 length: 12 amino acids. Germline CDR1 is MDHEN and CDR2 is SYDVKM. V shed 5 bases and J shed 4 bases, with 5 bases lying between them. This chain's CDR3 is CASSLSTGELFF. For the CDR3, the DNA is TGTGCCAGCAGTCTTAGCACCGGGGAGCTGTTTTTT.

The chain uses TRBV25-1 and TRBJ2-7; the D gene is possibly TRBD1 (6 bases). The CDR3 runs to 15 residues. The germline gives CDR1 MGHDK, CDR2 SYGVNS. Trimming left V 4 bases short and J 0 bases short, with 13 bases between. The DNA of the CDR3 is TGTGCCAGCAGTGCCAGACTGGACAGCTCCTACGAGCAGTACTTC. Amino acid sequence: CASSARLDSSYEQYF.

The rearrangement joins TRBV6-5 to TRBJ1-2; 9 positions agree with TRBD1. Trimming cost V 6 bases and J 7 bases; bases outside gene matches: 9. Germline V gene sequence: CDR1 MNHEY, CDR2 SVGAGI. The CDR3 is made up of 14 amino acids. Written as DNA, the CDR3 is TGTGCCAGCAGGGCCGGGACAGGGCGCTCTGGCTACACCTTC. It encodes CASRAGTGRSGYTF.

The V and J genes are TRBV27 and TRBJ2-7; D might be TRBD2 (7 bases). From germline, CDR1 is MNHEY and CDR2 SMNVEV (reference sequence). V gave up 2 bases and J gave up 7 bases, with 18 bases separating them. The CDR3 runs to 15 residues. The CDR3 loop reads CASSLLPAGAGEQYF. The CDR3 DNA reads TGTGCCAGCAGTTTACTCCCGGCGGGGGCGGGGGAGCAGTACTTC.

CDR3 coding DNA: TGTGCCAGCAGAACCTTTAGACAGAGCTCCTACGAGCAGTACTTC. Encoded protein: CASRTFRQSSYEQYF. J is TRBJ2-7 and V is TRBV28; TRBD1 is a possible D gene (5 bases). Trimming shortened V by 6 bases and J by 0 bases, and 15 bases separated the two germline ends. The CDR3 runs to 15 residues. Germline CDR1 reads MDHEN; CDR2 reads SYDVKM.

The CDR3 reads CASSPSGREDYTQYF. CDR3 DNA: TGTGCCAGCTCACCGAGTGGGCGGGAGGATTATACGCAGTATTTT. The V call is TRBV18, the J call TRBJ2-3, with 8 positions matching TRBD2. Germline assignment: CDR1 KGHSH and CDR2 LQKENI. The CDR3 sequence is 15 residues long. J gave up 7 bases and V 3 bases, and 9 bases lay outside the gene matches. The full variable domain, rest sourced from reference TRBV18 and TRBJ2-3, is NAGVMQNPRHLVRRRGQEARLRCSPMKGHSHVYWYRQLPEEGLKFMVYLQKENIIDESGMPKERFSAEFPKEGPSILRIQQVVRGDSAAYFCASSPSGREDYTQYFGPGTRLTVL.